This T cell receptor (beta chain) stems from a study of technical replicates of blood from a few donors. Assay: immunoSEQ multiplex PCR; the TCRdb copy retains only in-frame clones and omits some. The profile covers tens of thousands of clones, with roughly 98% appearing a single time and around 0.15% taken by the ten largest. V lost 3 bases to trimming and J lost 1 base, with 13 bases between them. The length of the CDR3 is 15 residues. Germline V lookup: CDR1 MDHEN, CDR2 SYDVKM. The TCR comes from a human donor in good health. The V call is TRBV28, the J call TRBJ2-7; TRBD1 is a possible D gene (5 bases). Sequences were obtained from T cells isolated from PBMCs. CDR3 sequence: CASSLSSGPSYEQYF. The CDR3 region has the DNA TGTGCCAGCAGTTTGAGTTCAGGGCCTTCCTACGAGCAGTACTTC.